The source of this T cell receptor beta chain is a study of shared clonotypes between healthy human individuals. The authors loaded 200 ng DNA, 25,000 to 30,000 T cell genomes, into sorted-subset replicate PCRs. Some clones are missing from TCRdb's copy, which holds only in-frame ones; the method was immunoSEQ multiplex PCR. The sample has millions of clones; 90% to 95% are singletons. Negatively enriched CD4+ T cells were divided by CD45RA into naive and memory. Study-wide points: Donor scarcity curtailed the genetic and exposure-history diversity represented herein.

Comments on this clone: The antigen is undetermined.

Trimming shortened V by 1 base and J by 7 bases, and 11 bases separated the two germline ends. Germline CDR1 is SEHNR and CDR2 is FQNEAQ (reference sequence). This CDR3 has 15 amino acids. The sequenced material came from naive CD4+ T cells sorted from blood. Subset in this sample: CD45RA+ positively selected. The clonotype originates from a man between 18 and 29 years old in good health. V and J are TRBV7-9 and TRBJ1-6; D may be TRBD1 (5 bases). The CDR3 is CASSLEGTQNSPLHF. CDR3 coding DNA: TGTGCCAGCAGCTTAGAGGGGACGCAGAATTCACCCCTCCACTTT.